Ten or more counts support the clone carrying this T cell receptor beta chain. Its target is not known. The data derive from a study of early T cells in non-severe SARS-CoV-2 infection. The wider study: It was bulk RNA from unsorted whole blood that was sequenced, and the chains were unpaired.

Study observations and caveats: VDJdb matching, biased toward anti-spike CD8 responses, missed private and CD4 specificities.

Unique molecular identifier tags were affixed to discrete cDNA molecules. TCRdb independently ran MiXCR on the 5' RACE reads; one entry per CDR3 protein. There are about 48,000 distinct CDR3 sequences in the sample; less than 15% occur only once, and approximately 10% lies in the top ten. The CDR3 runs to 15 residues. The V gene's germline CDR1 is ENHRY and CDR2 SYGVKD. V dropped 0 bases and J dropped 6 bases, with 9 bases sitting between them. The TCR comes from an adult who was a healthcare worker with PCR-confirmed SARS-CoV-2 infection or an uninfected control (not recorded which). The sample was whole blood. The chain has TRBV10-3 and TRBJ1-6; D remains ambiguous. CDR3 sequence: CAISESSQLNSPLHF. DNA of the CDR3: TGTGCCATCAGTGAGTCGAGTCAGCTTAATTCACCCCTCCACTTT.